The 14 T cell receptor beta chains reported below all come from one sample, sequenced in a study of CD8 T cells in ankylosing spondylitis. Using its own MiXCR run on the 5' RACE reads, TCRdb lists one record per CDR3 protein. The sample has about 100,000 distinct CDR3 sequences, 24% seen once. The sample comprised synovial fluid, either unsorted or a sorted T cell fraction (not recorded which). The receptors derive from a male donor with ankylosing spondylitis.

The chain uses TRBV5-1 and TRBJ2-3; D might be TRBD2 (5 bases). V was trimmed by 4 bases and J by 6 bases, leaving 15 bases between them. From germline, CDR1 is SGHRS and CDR2 YFSETQ. This CDR3 has 14 residues. This CDR3 reads CASSQNGISDTQYF. The CDR3 region has the DNA TGCGCCAGCAGCCAGAACGGGATCTCGGATACGCAGTATTTT.

There are a few counts of this clonotype. This rearrangement joins TRBV19 to TRBJ2-1, with 8 nucleotides matching TRBD1. The V gene end was trimmed by 2 bases and the J gene end by 0 bases; junction bases not matched to a gene: 0. The CDR3 is 15 residues long. Germline values: CDR1 LNHDA, CDR2 SQIVND (reference sequence). The CDR3 DNA reads TGTGCCAGTAGTATAACAGGGGGCTCCTACAATGAGCAGTTCTTC. It encodes CASSITGGSYNEQFF.

This clonotype was recorded at least ten times. V gene TRBV9 combines with J gene TRBJ1-1; a weak D match, TRBD1 (5 bases). The CDR3 runs 16 residues. Germline V gene lookup returns CDR1 SGDLS and CDR2 YYNGEE. The V and J ends lost 4 bases and 2 bases respectively, with 18 bases between them. Here the CDR3 DNA reads TGTGCCAGCAGCCCTTCCGGGCGGGGACCCAACACTGAAGCTTTCTTT. Protein product: CASSPSGRGPNTEAFF. The variable domain in full, completed from reference TRBV9 and TRBJ1-1, reads DSGVTQTPKHLITATGQRVTLRCSPRSGDLSVYWYQQSLDQGLQFLIQYYNGEERAKGNILERFSAQQFPDLHSELNLSSLELGDSALYFCASSPSGRGPNTEAFFGQGTRLTVV.

The sample holds many counts of this clonotype. The chain has TRBV7-6 and TRBJ2-5; D possibly corresponds to TRBD1 (7 bases). Germline V lookup: CDR1 SGHVS, CDR2 FNYEAQ. The V end was cut by 4 bases, the J end by 5 bases, with 17 bases between. CDR3 length: 15 amino acids. The CDR3 bases are TGTGCCAGCAGCTCGCCTCCGACAGGGAGGGAGACCCAGTACTTC. The encoded protein is CASSSPPTGRETQYF. Filled out from reference TRBV7-6 and TRBJ2-5, the complete variable domain reads GAGVSQSPRYKVTKRGQDVALRCDPISGHVSLYWYRQALGQGPEFLTYFNYEAQQDKSGLPNDRFSAERPEGSISTLTIQRTEQRDSAMYRCASSSPPTGRETQYFGPGTRLLVL.

This clonotype appeared many times. The rearrangement links TRBV12-3 or TRBV12-4 to TRBJ2-2, with 9 nucleotides matching TRBD2. The J segment lost 2 bases and the V segment lost 5 bases, leaving 3 bases of the junction unmatched. CDR3 length equals 15 residues. CDR3 amino acids: CASSPGTSNTGELFF. CDR3 sequence (DNA): TGTGCCAGCAGTCCTGGGACTAGCAACACCGGGGAGCTGTTTTTT.

V is TRBV7-2 and J is TRBJ2-7, with D maybe TRBD2 (5 bases). From germline, CDR1 is SGHTA and CDR2 FQGNSA. This CDR3 contains 15 residues. V dropped 3 bases and J dropped 1 base, with 13 bases sitting between them. Written as DNA, the CDR3 is TGTGCCAGCAGCTTCGGGGTGGTGGAATCCTACGAGCAGTACTTC. It translates to CASSFGVVESYEQYF.

This chain connects TRBV10-3 to TRBJ2-1; 9 bases agree with TRBD1. This CDR3 region has 14 residues. From germline, CDR1 is ENHRY and CDR2 SYGVKD. The junction had 0 bases not matched to a gene; V was cut back by 4 bases and J by 2 bases. The CDR3 loop is CAISGQGAYNEQFF. CDR3 nucleotides: TGTGCCATCAGTGGACAGGGGGCCTACAATGAGCAGTTCTTC.

This clonotype has a handful of counts. This chain uses TRBV7-2 with TRBJ2-5; 8 positions match TRBD1. CDR3 length equals 14 residues. V shed 4 bases, J shed 5 bases, and the junction held 6 bases outside the gene matches. Germline V CDR1 and CDR2: SGHTA, FQGNSA. The CDR3 protein is CASSSGQGAETQYF. CDR3 bases: TGTGCCAGCAGCTCAGGCCAGGGGGCTGAGACCCAGTACTTC.

This clonotype was recorded a few times. The gene calls are TRBV7-2 and TRBJ1-4; 8 bases line up with TRBD1. The germline CDR1 and CDR2 sequences are SGHTA and FQGNSA. This CDR3 region has 14 residues. V gave up 3 bases and J gave up 7 bases; unmatched junction bases: 4. In DNA form, the CDR3 reads TGTGCCAGCAGCTTTAGACAGGGGAGTGAAAAACTGTTTTTT. The encoded protein is CASSFRQGSEKLFF.

This clonotype was seen more than once but under ten times. The chain joins TRBV12-3 or TRBV12-4 to TRBJ2-7; D may match TRBD1 or TRBD2 (5 bases each). The CDR3 runs 14 residues. Trimming left V 6 bases short and J 5 bases short, with 17 bases between. The CDR3 DNA follows: TGTGCCAGCAGACCTTACGGGGCCCCGGACGAGCAGTACTTC. Translating it yields CASRPYGAPDEQYF.

This clonotype has more than one count but fewer than ten. The chain employs TRBV7-9 and TRBJ1-1, with D unclear. The CDR3 spans 12 residues. Germline V gene lookup returns CDR1 SEHNR and CDR2 FQNEAQ (reference sequence). The V gene lost 2 bases and the J gene lost 6 bases, with 7 bases spanning the gap. CDR3 nucleotide sequence: TGTGCCAGCAGCTTATCAGGCGCTGAAGCTTTCTTT. Translation gives CASSLSGAEAFF. Full variable domain (remainder filled in from reference TRBV7-9 and TRBJ1-1): DTGVSQNPRHKITKRGQNVTFRCDPISEHNRLYWYRQTLGQGPEFLTYFQNEAQLEKSRLLSDRFSAERPKGSFSTLEIQRTEQGDSAMYLCASSLSGAEAFFGQGTRLTVV.

The chain carries TRBV7-9 and TRBJ2-3; 7 positions match TRBD2. The CDR3 covers 15 residues. Looked up from germline, CDR1 is SEHNR and CDR2 is FQNEAQ (reference sequence). With 4 bases clipped from V and 4 bases from J, the junction kept 8 bases outside the gene matches. The CDR3 DNA follows: TGTGCCAGCAGCTATTTAGGGACTACAGCAGATACGCAGTATTTT. Translated, it gives CASSYLGTTADTQYF. The full variable domain, in which reference TRBV7-9 and TRBJ2-3 provide the parts outside the CDR3, is DTGVSQNPRHKITKRGQNVTFRCDPISEHNRLYWYRQTLGQGPEFLTYFQNEAQLEKSRLLSDRFSAERPKGSFSTLEIQRTEQGDSAMYLCASSYLGTTADTQYFGPGTRLTVL.

This clonotype was observed a handful of times. The rearrangement joins TRBV29-1 to TRBJ1-2; 7 bases line up with TRBD1. This CDR3 spans 13 amino acids. CDR1 is SQVTM and CDR2 is ANQGSEA in the germline V gene. The ends lost 6 bases at V and 5 bases at J; junction bases unmatched: 9. This CDR3 reads CSVRDRDEYGYTF. In DNA, the CDR3 is TGCAGCGTCCGGGACAGAGATGAATATGGCTACACCTTC. Drawing the rest from reference TRBV29-1 and TRBJ1-2, the complete variable domain is SAVISQKPSRDICQRGTSLTIQCQVDSQVTMMFWYRQQPGQSLTLIATANQGSEATYESGFVIDKFPISRPNLTFSTLTVSNMSPEDSSIYLCSVRDRDEYGYTFGSGTRLTVV.

This clonotype was seen at least ten times. The V and J genes are TRBV3-1 and TRBJ1-2; TRBD1 agrees at 10 bases. This CDR3 region has 13 residues. Germline V CDR1 and CDR2: LGHDT, YNNKEL (reference sequence). The V gene end was trimmed by 2 bases and the J gene end by 7 bases; junction bases not matched to a gene: 1. The CDR3 loop is CASSQRTGGGYTF. The CDR3 coding sequence is TGTGCCAGCAGCCAAAGGACAGGGGGTGGCTACACCTTC.